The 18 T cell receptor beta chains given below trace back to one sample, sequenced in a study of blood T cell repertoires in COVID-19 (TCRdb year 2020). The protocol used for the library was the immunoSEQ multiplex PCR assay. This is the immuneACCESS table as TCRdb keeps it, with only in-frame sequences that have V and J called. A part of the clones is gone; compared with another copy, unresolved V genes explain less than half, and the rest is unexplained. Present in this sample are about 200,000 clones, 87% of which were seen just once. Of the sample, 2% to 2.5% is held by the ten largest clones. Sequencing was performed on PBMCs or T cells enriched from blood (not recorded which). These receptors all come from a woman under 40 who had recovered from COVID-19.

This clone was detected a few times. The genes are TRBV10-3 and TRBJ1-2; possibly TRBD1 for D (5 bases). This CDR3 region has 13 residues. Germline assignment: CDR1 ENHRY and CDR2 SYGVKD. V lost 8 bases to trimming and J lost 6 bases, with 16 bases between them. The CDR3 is CAIGGGGRDGYTF. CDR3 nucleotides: TGTGCCATCGGTGGGGGAGGTCGGGATGGCTACACCTTC.

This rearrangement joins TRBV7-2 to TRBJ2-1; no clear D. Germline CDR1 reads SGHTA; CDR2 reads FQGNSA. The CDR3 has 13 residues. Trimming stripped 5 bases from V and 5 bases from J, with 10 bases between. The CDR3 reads CASSHQVDNEQFF. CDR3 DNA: TGTGCCAGCAGCCATCAGGTGGACAATGAGCAGTTCTTC.

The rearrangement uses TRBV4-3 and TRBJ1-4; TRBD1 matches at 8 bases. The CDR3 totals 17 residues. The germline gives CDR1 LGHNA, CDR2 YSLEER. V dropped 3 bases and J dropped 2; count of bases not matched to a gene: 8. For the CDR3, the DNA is TGCGCCAGCAGCCAGGAATCTTACAGGGGGACTAATGAAAAACTGTTTTTT. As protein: CASSQESYRGTNEKLFF.

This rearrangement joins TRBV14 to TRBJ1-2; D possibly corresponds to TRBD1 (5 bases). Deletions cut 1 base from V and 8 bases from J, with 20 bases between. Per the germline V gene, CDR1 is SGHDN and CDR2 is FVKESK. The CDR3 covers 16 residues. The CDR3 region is CASSQGAGSVLAGYTF. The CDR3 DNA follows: TGTGCCAGCAGCCAAGGAGCAGGGTCGGTGTTGGCGGGCTACACCTTC.

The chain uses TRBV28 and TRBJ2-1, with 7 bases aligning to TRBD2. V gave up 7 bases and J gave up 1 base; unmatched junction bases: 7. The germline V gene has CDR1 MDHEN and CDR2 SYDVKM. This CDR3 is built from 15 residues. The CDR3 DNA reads TGTGCCAGCACCCTAGGCGGGAGTTCCTACAATGAGCAGTTCTTC. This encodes CASTLGGSSYNEQFF.

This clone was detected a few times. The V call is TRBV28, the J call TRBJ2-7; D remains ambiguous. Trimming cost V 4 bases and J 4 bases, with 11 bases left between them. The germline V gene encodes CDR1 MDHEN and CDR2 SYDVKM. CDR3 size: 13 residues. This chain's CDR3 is CASSSQNSYEQYF. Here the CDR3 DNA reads TGTGCCAGCAGTTCTCAAAATAGTTACGAGCAGTACTTC. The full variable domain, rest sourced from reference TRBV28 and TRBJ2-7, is DVKVTQSSRYLVKRTGEKVFLECVQDMDHENMFWYRQDPGLGLRLIYFSYDVKMKEKGDIPEGYSVSREKKERFSLILESASTNQTSMYLCASSSQNSYEQYFGPGTRLTVT.

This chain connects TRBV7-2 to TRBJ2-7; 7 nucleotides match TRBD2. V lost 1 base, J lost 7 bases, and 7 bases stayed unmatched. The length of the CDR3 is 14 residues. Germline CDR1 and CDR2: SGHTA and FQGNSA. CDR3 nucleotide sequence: TGTGCCAGCAGCTTAGTGTCCGCGGGGGTAGAGCAGTACTTC. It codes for CASSLVSAGVEQYF.

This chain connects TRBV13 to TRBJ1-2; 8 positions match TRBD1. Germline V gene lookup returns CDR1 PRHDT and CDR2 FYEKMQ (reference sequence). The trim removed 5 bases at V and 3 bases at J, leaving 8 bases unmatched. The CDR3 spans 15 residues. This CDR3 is CASSPGTGGYYGYTF. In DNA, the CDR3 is TGTGCCAGCAGCCCAGGGACAGGAGGGTACTATGGCTACACCTTC.

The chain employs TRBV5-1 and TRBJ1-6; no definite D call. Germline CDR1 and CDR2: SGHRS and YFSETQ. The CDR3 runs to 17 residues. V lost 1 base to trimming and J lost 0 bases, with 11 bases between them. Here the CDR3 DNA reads TGCGCCAGCAGCTTGACAGACCCGAGCTCCTATAATTCACCCCTCCACTTT. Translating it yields CASSLTDPSSYNSPLHF.

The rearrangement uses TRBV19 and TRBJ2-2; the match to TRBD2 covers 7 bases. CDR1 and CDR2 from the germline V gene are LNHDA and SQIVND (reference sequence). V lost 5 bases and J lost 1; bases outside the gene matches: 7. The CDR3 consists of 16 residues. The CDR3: CASSPEGGGNTGELFF. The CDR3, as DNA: TGTGCCAGTAGTCCCGAGGGCGGGGGGAACACCGGGGAGCTGTTTTTT.

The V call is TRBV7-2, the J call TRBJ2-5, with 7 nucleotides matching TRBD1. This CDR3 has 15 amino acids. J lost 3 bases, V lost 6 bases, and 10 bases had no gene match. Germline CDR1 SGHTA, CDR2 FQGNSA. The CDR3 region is CASRLPSDRKETQYF. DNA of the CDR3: TGTGCCAGCAGGTTACCGTCGGACAGGAAAGAGACCCAGTACTTC.

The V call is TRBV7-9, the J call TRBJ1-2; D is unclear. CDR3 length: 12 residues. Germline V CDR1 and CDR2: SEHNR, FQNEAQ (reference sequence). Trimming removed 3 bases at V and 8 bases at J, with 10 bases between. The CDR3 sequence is CASSFRESGYTF. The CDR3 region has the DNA TGTGCCAGCAGCTTTAGGGAGAGCGGCTACACCTTC.

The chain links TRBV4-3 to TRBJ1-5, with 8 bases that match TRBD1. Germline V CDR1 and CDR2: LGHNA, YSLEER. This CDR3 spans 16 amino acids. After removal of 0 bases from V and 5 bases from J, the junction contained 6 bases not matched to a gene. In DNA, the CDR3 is TGCGCCAGCAGCCAAGACTCGATGACAGGGGATCAGCCCCAGCATTTT. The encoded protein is CASSQDSMTGDQPQHF.

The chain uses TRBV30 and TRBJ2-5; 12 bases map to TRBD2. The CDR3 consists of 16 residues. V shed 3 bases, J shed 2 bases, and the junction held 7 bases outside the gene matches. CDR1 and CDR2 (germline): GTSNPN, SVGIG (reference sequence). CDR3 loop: CAWSRLAGAPQETQYF. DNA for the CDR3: TGTGCCTGGAGCCGACTAGCGGGGGCCCCACAAGAGACCCAGTACTTC.

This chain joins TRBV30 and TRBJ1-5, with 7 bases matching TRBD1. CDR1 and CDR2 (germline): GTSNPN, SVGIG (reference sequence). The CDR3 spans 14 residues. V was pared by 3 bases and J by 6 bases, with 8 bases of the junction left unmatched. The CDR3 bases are TGTGCCTGGAGAGGCAGGGGGTTCGGTCAGCCCCAGCATTTT. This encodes CAWRGRGFGQPQHF.

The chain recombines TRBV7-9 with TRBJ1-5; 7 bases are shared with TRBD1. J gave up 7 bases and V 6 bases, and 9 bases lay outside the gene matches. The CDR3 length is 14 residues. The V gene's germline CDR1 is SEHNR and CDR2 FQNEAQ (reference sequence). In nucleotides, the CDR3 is TGTGCCAGCAGTGACACAGGGGTATGGCAGCCCCAGCATTTT. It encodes CASSDTGVWQPQHF.

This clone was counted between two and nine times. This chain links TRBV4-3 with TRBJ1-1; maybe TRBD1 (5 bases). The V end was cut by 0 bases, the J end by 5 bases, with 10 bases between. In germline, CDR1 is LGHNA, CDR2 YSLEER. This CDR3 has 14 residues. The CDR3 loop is CASSQEAGGTEAFF. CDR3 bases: TGCGCCAGCAGCCAAGAGGCGGGGGGAACTGAAGCTTTCTTT.

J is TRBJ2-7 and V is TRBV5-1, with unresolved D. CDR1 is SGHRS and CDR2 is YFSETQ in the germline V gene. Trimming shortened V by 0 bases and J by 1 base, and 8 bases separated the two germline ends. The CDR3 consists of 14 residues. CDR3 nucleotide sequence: TGCGCCAGCAGCTTGGACCGGGTTTCCTACGAGCAGTACTTC. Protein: CASSLDRVSYEQYF.